This TCR beta chain was obtained from a study of blood T cell repertoires in COVID-19. Looking at the study overall: Samples of COVID-19 (acute and convalescent) were obtained from the United States, Italy and Spain.

The repertoire was sequenced with immunoSEQ multiplex PCR; TCRdb's copy has only in-frame clones and lacks some. The sample yields approximately 260,000 clones, 75% to 95% seen once. Germline CDR1 and CDR2: LNHDA and SQIVND (reference sequence). This CDR3 spans 16 amino acids. With V trimmed by 1 base and J by 2 bases, 4 bases remained unmatched. The TCR sequence derives from a woman in her late teens or twenties who had recovered from COVID-19. The chain is built from TRBV19 and TRBJ2-1; 8 bases align to TRBD2. Sequenced sample: PBMCs or T cells enriched from blood (not recorded which). CDR3 sequence (DNA): TGTGCCAGTAGTATAGGGACGGGACTAGCCTACAATGAGCAGTTCTTC. Its translation is CASSIGTGLAYNEQFF.